One sample yielded the 22 T cell receptor beta chains listed below, sequenced in a study of blood T cells in healthy people across ages. Primers used in a second PCR of roughly 6 to 12 cycles were a sample-barcoded 5' primer and a J-beta primer mix. TCRdb processed the 5' RACE reads anew with MiXCR; each CDR3 protein has one entry. The sample lists 700,000 to 900,000 distinct CDR3 sequences, about 26% occurring once. This sample was shared with a second study, whose subject was T cells of mothers and their children.

Sequenced material: blood. These receptors came from a boy aged 5-17 years in good health.

There are a few counts of this clonotype. The chain has TRBV2 and TRBJ2-5, with unresolved D. CDR1 and CDR2 from the germline V gene are SNHLY and FYNNEI. V was clipped by 4 bases and J by 5 bases, with 8 bases between them. This CDR3 contains 12 residues. CDR3 in amino acids: CASSGRVETQYF. CDR3 sequence (DNA): TGTGCCAGCAGTGGACGGGTGGAGACCCAGTACTTC.

The CDR3 sequence: CASSRNSIKLNSPLHF. CDR3 DNA: TGTGCCAGCAGTCGCAACTCCATAAAGTTGAATTCACCCCTCCACTTT. The chain has TRBV28 and TRBJ1-6; D is unresolved. V lost 5 bases, J lost 7 bases, and 18 bases lay in between. This CDR3 spans 16 amino acids. Germline CDR1 is MDHEN and CDR2 is SYDVKM.

The chain links TRBV6-6 to TRBJ2-5; 8 nucleotides align to TRBD2. J gave up 1 base and V 2 bases, and 3 bases lay outside the gene matches. The germline CDR1 and CDR2 sequences are MNHNY and SVGAGI (reference sequence). There are 15 residues in the CDR3. CDR3 sequence: CASSYKSGGQETQYF. CDR3 coding DNA: TGTGCCAGCAGTTACAAGAGCGGGGGCCAAGAGACCCAGTACTTC.

This chain connects TRBV3-1 to TRBJ1-5; no clear D. Germline CDR1 reads LGHDT; CDR2 reads YNNKEL (reference sequence). The CDR3 length is 15 residues. Trimming removed 0 bases from V and 3 bases from J, with 9 bases in between. CDR3 coding DNA: TGTGCCAGCAGCCAAGATCTGGGTGCCAATCAGCCCCAGCATTTT. Translating it yields CASSQDLGANQPQHF.

A few counts support this clonotype. This chain joins TRBV12-5 and TRBJ2-1; tentatively, D is TRBD1 (5 bases). The CDR3 length is 12 residues. Per germline, CDR1 LGHNT and CDR2 FRNRAP. The ends were cut back, 0 bases at V and 13 bases at J, with 10 bases in the middle. In DNA form, the CDR3 reads TGTGCTAGTGGTTTGGTACCTGGACACCAGTTCTTC. This translates into CASGLVPGHQFF.

This sequence joins TRBV27 and TRBJ2-4; 14 nucleotides agree with TRBD2. Trimming took 5 bases from V and 6 from J; bases not matched to a gene: 9. CDR3 length: 17 residues. The germline CDR1 and CDR2 sequences are MNHEY and SMNVEV (reference sequence). This chain's CDR3 is CASSEIPTSGGANIQYF. CDR3 sequence (DNA): TGTGCCAGCAGTGAAATCCCGACTAGCGGGGGGGCAAACATTCAGTACTTC.

This clonotype was counted between two and nine times. Germline and junction disagree at one end, which may indicate a read error. V and J are TRBV10-1 and TRBJ2-2; weak D call: TRBD2 (5 bases). The germline V gene encodes CDR1 WNHNN and CDR2 SYGVQD (reference sequence). The CDR3 is 13 residues long. CDR3 loop: CASGRANTGELFF. The CDR3 nucleotides are TGCGCCAGCGGGCGGGCGAACACCGGGGAGTTGTTTTTT.

The CDR3 DNA sequence: TGCGCCAGCAGCTCCCCTCCGGGATTAATTGACGATGAGCAGTTCTTC. This translates into CASSSPPGLIDDEQFF. This chain uses TRBV5-1 with TRBJ2-1; a weak D match, TRBD2 (5 bases). Trimming cost V 3 bases and J 8 bases, with 21 bases left between them. CDR1 SGHRS and CDR2 YFSETQ come from the germline V gene. The CDR3 covers 16 residues.

This clonotype was detected only a few times. V usage is TRBV7-3 and J usage is TRBJ1-5; tentatively, D is TRBD1 (6 bases). The CDR3 has 13 residues. Germline values: CDR1 SGHTA, CDR2 FQGTGA. The V and J ends lost 5 bases and 9 bases respectively, with 14 bases between them. The CDR3 DNA reads as TGTGCCAGCAGCACAGTGGGGGGCGGGCCCCAGCATTTT. Translating it yields CASSTVGGGPQHF.

The chain joins TRBV7-9 to TRBJ1-3, with D tentatively TRBD1 (6 bases). Germline CDR1 SEHNR, CDR2 FQNEAQ (reference sequence). This CDR3 is 14 amino acids long. V gave up 4 bases and J gave up 2 bases, with 9 bases separating them. CDR3: CASSYTGTGNTIYF. The CDR3 DNA reads TGTGCCAGCAGCTACACAGGGACTGGAAACACCATATATTTT. The full variable domain, its missing parts supplied by reference TRBV7-9 and TRBJ1-3, is DTGVSQNPRHKITKRGQNVTFRCDPISEHNRLYWYRQTLGQGPEFLTYFQNEAQLEKSRLLSDRFSAERPKGSFSTLEIQRTEQGDSAMYLCASSYTGTGNTIYFGEGSWLTVV.

This clonotype has more than one count but fewer than ten. The CDR3 protein is CASSHHRGRDTEAFF. Here the CDR3 DNA reads TGCGCCAGCAGCCATCACAGGGGGCGGGATACTGAAGCTTTCTTT. The chain has TRBV4-1 and TRBJ1-1; 9 bases are a match to TRBD1. V was clipped by 3 bases and J by 5 bases; unmatched bases: 7. CDR3 length: 15 amino acids. CDR1 and CDR2 (germline): MGHRA, YSYEKL.

This clonotype was seen at least ten times. V gene TRBV9 combines with J gene TRBJ1-2; D is unresolved. CDR3 length: 15 amino acids. V was cut by 0 bases and J by 3 bases, with 12 bases left in between. Germline V gene lookup returns CDR1 SGDLS and CDR2 YYNGEE. As DNA, the CDR3 is TGTGCCAGCAGCGTAGCGCCCGGGTCTCACTATGGCTACACCTTC. It translates to CASSVAPGSHYGYTF.

This clonotype was observed a handful of times. The chain links TRBV28 to TRBJ2-5; D unresolved. The ends were cut back, 10 bases at V and 7 bases at J, with 13 bases in the middle. This CDR3 has 11 residues. Germline assignment: CDR1 MDHEN and CDR2 SYDVKM. CDR3 sequence: CATGPKVTQYF. DNA of the CDR3: TGTGCCACCGGCCCGAAGGTGACCCAGTACTTC.

The chain uses TRBV20-1 and TRBJ2-5, with D possibly matching TRBD2 (6 bases). The closer fit of TRBJ2-7 to the DNA end suggests the J call may be wrong. The CDR3 spans 14 residues. Germline values: CDR1 DFQATT, CDR2 SNEGSKA (reference sequence). This CDR3 is CSATWDSQSYEQYF. Here the CDR3 DNA reads TGCAGTGCGACCTGGGACTCCCAGTCCTACGAGCAGTACTTC.

The chain recombines TRBV6-6 with TRBJ1-4, with 8 bases fitting TRBD1. CDR3 size: 17 residues. CDR1 is MNHNY, CDR2 SVGAGI, per germline (reference sequence). With 0 bases clipped from V and 5 bases from J, the junction kept 8 bases outside the gene matches. The CDR3, as DNA: TGTGCCAGCAGTTACTCAGGACAGGGCAGGGCGAATGAAAAACTGTTTTTT. Its translation: CASSYSGQGRANEKLFF.

This clonotype was counted at least ten times. This rearrangement joins TRBV20-1 to TRBJ2-5; no clear D. CDR3 size: 11 residues. Per germline, CDR1 DFQATT and CDR2 SNEGSKA (reference sequence). V lost 6 bases and J lost 5, with 10 bases in between. CDR3 region: CSAPRRETQYF. CDR3 DNA: TGCAGTGCACCCAGGCGGGAGACCCAGTACTTC.

This chain links TRBV20-1 with TRBJ2-4; D is unclear. The CDR3 consists of 13 residues. Germline V gives CDR1 DFQATT, CDR2 SNEGSKA (reference sequence). V was cut by 4 bases and J by 0 bases, with 7 bases left in between. The CDR3 spells CSAINLAKNIQYF. The CDR3 coding sequence is TGCAGTGCTATCAACCTAGCCAAAAACATTCAGTACTTC.

Note on this clonotype: A much bigger clone sits one base away, suggesting this may be a read error. CDR3 DNA: TGTGCCAGCAGTTGGTCTAGCGGGGGGCAAGAGACCCAGTACTTC. It encodes CASSWSSGGQETQYF. V gene TRBV2 combines with J gene TRBJ2-5, with TRBD2 matching 11 bases. CDR3 size: 15 residues. The V gene end was trimmed by 5 bases and the J gene end by 2 bases; junction bases not matched to a gene: 4. Germline assignment: CDR1 SNHLY and CDR2 FYNNEI. Looking up the rest from reference TRBV2 and TRBJ2-5 gives the full variable domain: EPEVTQTPSHQVTQMGQEVILRCVPISNHLYFYWYRQILGQKVEFLVSFYNNEISEKSEIFDDQFSVERPDGSNFTLKIRSTKLEDSAMYFCASSWSSGGQETQYFGPGTRLLVL.

This clonotype was detected a few times. This sequence joins TRBV4-2 and TRBJ2-3; weak D call: TRBD1 (5 bases). The CDR3 has 15 amino acids. Per germline, CDR1 LGHNA and CDR2 YNFKEQ. V was pared by 1 base and J by 1 base, with 9 bases between. CDR3 DNA sequence: TGTGCCAGCAGCCAAGTTTCCAGGGGCACAGATACGCAGTATTTT. Amino acid sequence: CASSQVSRGTDTQYF.

There are a few counts of this clonotype. This chain connects TRBV7-9 to TRBJ1-4; D not resolved. Germline assignment: CDR1 SEHNR and CDR2 FQNEAQ (reference sequence). Trimming left V 4 bases short and J 7 bases short, with 13 bases between. CDR3 length equals 14 residues. CDR3 region: CASSSQEGSEKLFF. The CDR3 nucleotides are TGTGCCAGCAGCTCGCAGGAGGGAAGTGAAAAACTGTTTTTT.

This chain uses TRBV7-2 with TRBJ2-1, with 8 bases lining up with TRBD2. This CDR3 has 17 amino acids. V dropped 0 bases and J dropped 4; count of bases not matched to a gene: 8. Germline assignment: CDR1 SGHTA and CDR2 FQGNSA. CDR3 coding DNA: TGTGCCAGCAGCTTAGCGCCGGTAGCGGGAAGGTACAATGAGCAGTTCTTC. Amino acid sequence: CASSLAPVAGRYNEQFF. The variable domain in full, completed from reference TRBV7-2 and TRBJ2-1, reads GAGVSQSPSNKVTEKGKDVELRCDPISGHTALYWYRQSLGQGLEFLIYFQGNSAPDKSGLPSDRFSAERTGGSVSTLTIQRTQQEDSAVYLCASSLAPVAGRYNEQFFGPGTRLTVL.

In nucleotides, the CDR3 is TGTGCCAGCAGTCCCCGGGAGGGAAACACCTACGAGCAGTACTTC. It is translated as CASSPREGNTYEQYF. The chain employs TRBV27 and TRBJ2-7; 8 bases are shared with TRBD2. The CDR3 loop spans 15 amino acids. J was trimmed by 2 bases and V by 5 bases; bases with no gene match: 8. CDR1 is MNHEY, CDR2 SMNVEV, per germline (reference sequence).